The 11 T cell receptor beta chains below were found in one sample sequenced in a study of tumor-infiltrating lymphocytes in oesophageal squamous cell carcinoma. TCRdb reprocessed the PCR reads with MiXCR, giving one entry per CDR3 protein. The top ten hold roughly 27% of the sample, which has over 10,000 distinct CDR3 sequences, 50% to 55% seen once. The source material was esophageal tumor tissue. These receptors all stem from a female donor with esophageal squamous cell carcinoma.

CDR3 coding DNA: TGTGCCAGCAGTTTGCAGGGCGCGGCTGAAGCTTTCTTT. It yields the protein CASSLQGAAEAFF. V gene TRBV7-2 combines with J gene TRBJ2-3; TRBD1 is a possible D gene (5 bases). The J call may be wrong; the DNA end is better matched by TRBJ1-1. Germline-derived CDR1 and CDR2 are SGHTA and FQGNSA. CDR3 length equals 13 residues.

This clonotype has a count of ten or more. CDR3 sequence reads: CASSVRGSSSGANVLTF. CDR3 DNA: TGTGCCAGCAGTGTCCGGGGCTCGAGCTCTGGGGCCAACGTCCTGACTTTC. The V gene is TRBV2, the J gene TRBJ2-6, with D perhaps matching TRBD1 or TRBD2 (5 bases each). The CDR3 is made up of 17 amino acids. V lost 4 bases and J 0 bases, leaving 13 bases between the germline ends. Germline CDR1 and CDR2: SNHLY and FYNNEI.

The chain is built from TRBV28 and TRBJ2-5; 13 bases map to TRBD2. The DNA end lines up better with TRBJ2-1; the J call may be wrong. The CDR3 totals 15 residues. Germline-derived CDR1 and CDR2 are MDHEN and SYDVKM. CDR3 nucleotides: TGTGCCAGCATTAAAGGGACTAGCGGGGCAAATGAGCAGTTCTTC. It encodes CASIKGTSGANEQFF.

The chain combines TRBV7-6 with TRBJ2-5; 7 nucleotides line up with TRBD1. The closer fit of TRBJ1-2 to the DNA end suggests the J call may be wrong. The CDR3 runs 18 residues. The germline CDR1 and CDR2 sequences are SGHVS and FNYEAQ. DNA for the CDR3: TGTGCCAGCAGCTTAAAGCCCCCAGGGACAGCTCTTAACTATGGCTACACCTTC. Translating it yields CASSLKPPGTALNYGYTF.

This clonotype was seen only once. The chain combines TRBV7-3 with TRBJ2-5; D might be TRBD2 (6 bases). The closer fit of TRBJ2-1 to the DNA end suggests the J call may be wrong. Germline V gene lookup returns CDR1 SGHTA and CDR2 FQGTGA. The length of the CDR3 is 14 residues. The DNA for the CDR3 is TGTGCCAGCAGCGCGGACTATTTCGGCAATGAGCAGTTCTTC. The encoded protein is CASSADYFGNEQFF.

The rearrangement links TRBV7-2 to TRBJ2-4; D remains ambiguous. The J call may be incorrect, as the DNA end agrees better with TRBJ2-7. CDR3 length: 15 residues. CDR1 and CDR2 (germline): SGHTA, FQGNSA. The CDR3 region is CASSLVGQASYEQYF. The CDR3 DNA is TGTGCCAGCAGCTTAGTTGGTCAGGCATCCTACGAGCAGTACTTC.

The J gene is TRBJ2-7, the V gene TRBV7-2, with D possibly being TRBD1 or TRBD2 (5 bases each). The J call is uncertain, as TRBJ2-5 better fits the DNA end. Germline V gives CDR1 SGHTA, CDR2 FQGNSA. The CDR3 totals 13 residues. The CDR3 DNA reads TGTGCCAGCTCCTCGGGACGGGAAGAGACCCAGTACTTC. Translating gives CASSSGREETQYF.

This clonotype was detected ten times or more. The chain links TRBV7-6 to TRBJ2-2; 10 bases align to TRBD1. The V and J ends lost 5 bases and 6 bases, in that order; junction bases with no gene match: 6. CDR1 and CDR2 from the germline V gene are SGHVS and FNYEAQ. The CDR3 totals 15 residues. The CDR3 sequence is CASSPGTGVAGELFF. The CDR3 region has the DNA TGTGCCAGCAGCCCAGGGACAGGGGTGGCCGGGGAGCTGTTTTTT.

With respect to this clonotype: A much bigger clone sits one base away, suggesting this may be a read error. Written as DNA, the CDR3 is TGCGCCAGCAGCCGAGAGATAGCGGGAGTTTCCAATGAGCAGTACTTC. Translated: CASSREIAGVSNEQYF. The chain links TRBV5-1 to TRBJ2-7; TRBD2 matches 9 bases. The germline V gene has CDR1 SGHRS and CDR2 YFSETQ. V shed 4 bases, J shed 7 bases, and the junction held 15 bases outside the gene matches. The CDR3 loop spans 16 amino acids. Based on the CDR3 plus reference TRBV5-1 and TRBJ2-7, the full variable domain is KAGVTQTPRYLIKTRGQQVTLSCSPISGHRSVSWYQQTPGQGLQFLFEYFSETQRNKGNFPGRFSGRQFSNSRSEMNVSTLELGDSALYLCASSREIAGVSNEQYFGPGTRLTVT.

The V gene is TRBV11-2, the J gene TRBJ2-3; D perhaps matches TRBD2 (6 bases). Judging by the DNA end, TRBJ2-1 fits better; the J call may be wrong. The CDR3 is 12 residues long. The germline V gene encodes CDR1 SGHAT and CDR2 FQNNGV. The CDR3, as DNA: TGTGCCAGCAGATCCGCGGGGAATGAGCAGTTCTTC. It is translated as CASRSAGNEQFF.

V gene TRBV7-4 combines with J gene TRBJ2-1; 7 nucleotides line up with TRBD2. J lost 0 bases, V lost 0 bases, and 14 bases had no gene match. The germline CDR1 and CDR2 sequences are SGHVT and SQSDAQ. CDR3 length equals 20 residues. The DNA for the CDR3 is TGTGCCAGCAGCTTAGCGCATGGGGGGGGAGACAGAAGCTCCTACAATGAGCAGTTCTTC. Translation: CASSLAHGGGDRSSYNEQFF. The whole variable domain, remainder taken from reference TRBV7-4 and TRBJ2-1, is GAGVSQSPRYKVAKRGRDVALRCDSISGHVTLYWYRQTLGQGSEVLTYSQSDAQRDKSGRPSGRFSAERPERSVSTLKIQRTEQGDSAVYLCASSLAHGGGDRSSYNEQFFGPGTRLTVL.